This T cell receptor (beta chain) was documented in a study of CD8+ T cells in alopecia areata. Points from the study as a whole: Scalp lesions, especially in alopecia totalis/universalis, had higher clonality than normal scalp. Besides other cells, scalp samples also yield sequences of resident alphabeta T cells from normal skin.

cDNA serving as the sequencing template came from extracted, reverse transcribed RNA. The method was immunoSEQ multiplex PCR; TCRdb's version includes in-frame clones alone and lacks a portion of them. The sample consists of 150,000 to 200,000 clones, around 50% of them appearing once. A note on this clone: Its antigen is undetermined.

The CDR3 has 12 residues. Trimming shortened V by 5 bases and J by 5 bases, and 12 bases separated the two germline ends. CDR1 is SQVTM and CDR2 is ANQGSEA in the germline V gene. Punch biopsies of lesional scalp, plus peripheral blood, were taken from alopecia areata patients. The receptor's source is a human donor with alopecia areata. The V call is TRBV29-1, the J call TRBJ1-1; perhaps TRBD1 as D (6 bases). The sample here was CD4+ T cells sorted from blood, taken at week 0. The CDR3 nucleotides are TGCAGCGTTAGGGGGGGAGGAACTGAAGCTTTCTTT. Amino acid sequence: CSVRGGGTEAFF.